The 10 T cell receptor beta chains below come from one sample, sequenced in a study of patients and donors after allogeneic stem cell transplantation. MiXCR, run by TCRdb on the RT-PCR reads, gives a single entry per CDR3 protein. The sample records roughly 940,000 distinct CDR3 sequences, roughly 18% being singletons. Input material: blood, either unsorted or a sorted T cell fraction (not recorded which). The receptors were sampled from a human donor who was either an allogeneic HSCT recipient or a stem cell or donor lymphocyte infusion donor (not recorded which). It is not recorded whose cells these are; they may come from a transplant donor.

J is TRBJ1-5 and V is TRBV20-1; maybe TRBD1 (6 bases). Germline V gene sequence: CDR1 DFQATT, CDR2 SNEGSKA (reference sequence). The CDR3 extends over 15 amino acids. The germline V and J ends were trimmed by 5 bases and 5 bases, with 19 bases remaining between them. This CDR3 is CSARLSSGVHQPQHF. The CDR3 DNA reads TGCAGTGCTCGCCTCTCATCAGGGGTGCATCAGCCCCAGCATTTT.

The genes are TRBV7-2 and TRBJ2-5; no definite D call. This CDR3 is 14 amino acids long. CDR1 is SGHTA and CDR2 is FQGNSA in the germline V gene. Trimming stripped 4 bases from V and 1 base from J, with 10 bases between. In DNA, the CDR3 is TGTGCCAGCAGCTCTTGGGCGGCCCAAGAGACCCAGTACTTC. Translation gives CASSSWAAQETQYF.

The V gene is TRBV4-2, the J gene TRBJ2-2, with a possible D match to TRBD2 (6 bases). This CDR3 comprises 16 residues. Trimming removed 0 bases at V and 6 bases at J, with 14 bases between. CDR1 is LGHNA and CDR2 is YNFKEQ in the germline V gene. This chain's CDR3 is CASSQESGTGAGELFF. In DNA form, the CDR3 reads TGTGCCAGCAGCCAAGAGTCCGGGACTGGGGCCGGGGAGCTGTTTTTT.

As to this clonotype: The DNA is left out, because the CDR3 cannot be placed on it with certainty; the CDR3 is given as TCRdb lists it. The chain employs TRBV12-3 or TRBV12-4 and TRBJ1-5; the DNA was not used to check the table's D call, TRBD1. The CDR3 adds up to 13 amino acids, both ends counted. This chain's CDR3 is CASSYTQGLHQHF.

The CDR3 DNA is TGTGCCAGCAGCCTCGGGACTAGCGGGATCACTGAGCAGTTCTTC. Translated: CASSLGTSGITEQFF. The rearrangement uses TRBV4-2 and TRBJ2-1; TRBD2 agrees at 13 bases. The V and J ends lost 4 bases and 9 bases, in that order; junction bases with no gene match: 6. This CDR3 has 15 amino acids. From germline, CDR1 is LGHNA and CDR2 YNFKEQ.

This chain links TRBV30 with TRBJ2-3; D may be TRBD2 (7 bases). Trimming took off 0 bases at V and 7 bases at J, with 17 bases between the two ends. The CDR3 extends over 15 amino acids. CDR1 is GTSNPN and CDR2 is SVGIG in the germline V gene (reference sequence). The CDR3 coding sequence is TGTGCCTGGAGTGTAGGAGGGGGGGCCAGAAATACGCAGTATTTT. Translating gives CAWSVGGGARNTQYF.

The chain combines TRBV7-9 with TRBJ1-1, with D perhaps TRBD1 (6 bases). From germline, CDR1 is SEHNR and CDR2 FQNEAQ (reference sequence). This CDR3 contains 15 residues. V lost 5 bases to trimming and J lost 8 bases, with 21 bases between them. CDR3 DNA: TGTGCCAGCAGCCAGGGAAGACAGGAGACTAAGGAAGCTTTCTTT. Protein sequence: CASSQGRQETKEAFF.

The chain recombines TRBV21-1 with TRBJ1-1; the DNA was not compared with TRBD1, the D call given in the table. TRBV21-1 is described as a pseudogene. This CDR3 is 15 amino acids long. This CDR3 reads CASSTRTGEGTEAFF. The CDR3 DNA sequence: TGTGCCAGCAGCACCCGGACAGGGGAAGGTACTGAAGCTTTCTTT.

This clonotype has a handful of counts. This chain uses TRBV20-1 with TRBJ1-1; 8 bases map to TRBD1. V was clipped by 5 bases and J by 4 bases; unmatched bases: 12. The CDR3 length is 15 residues. Germline loops: CDR1 DFQATT, CDR2 SNEGSKA (reference sequence). The CDR3 DNA is TGCAGTGCTTACCCCGCGGACAGGGCCAGCACTGAAGCTTTCTTT. Translating it yields CSAYPADRASTEAFF.

The V and J genes are TRBV2 and TRBJ2-2; D unclear. Trimming took off 5 bases at V and 7 bases at J, with 14 bases between the two ends. CDR3 length: 14 residues. Germline V gene data show CDR1 as SNHLY and CDR2 as FYNNEI. CDR3 region: CASSRFIRNGELFF. CDR3 nucleotides: TGTGCCAGCAGTCGCTTTATAAGGAACGGGGAGCTGTTTTTT.